This TCR beta chain was sequenced in a study of T cells in Graves' hyperthyroidism and ophthalmopathy. RNA transcripts yielded amplified TCR beta CDR3 regions. During a first-round RT-PCR of the TCR CDR3, the HTBI primer set was used. TCRdb reprocessed the multiplex PCR reads via MiXCR and lists one record per CDR3 protein. The repertoire includes hundreds of thousands of distinct CDR3 sequences, 15% to 20% of them detected once, and 15% to 20% sits in the top ten. As concerns this clonotype: As yet, its antigen is unknown.

Newly diagnosed hyperthyroidism, duration under 2 months, in patients aged 18 to 65. Pregnant or lactating patients were excluded, as were those with uncontrolled infection or other autoimmune disease. Cells are PBMCs isolated from about 10 ml of fresh blood. Study conclusions and caveats: Blood also held most thyroid clonotypes expanded beyond 0.001.

The germline gives CDR1 DFQATT, CDR2 SNEGSKA (reference sequence). This CDR3 spans 12 amino acids. V was cut by 7 bases and J by 1 base, with 10 bases left in between. The material sequenced was blood. This clonotype originated in a woman aged 45 to 65 with Graves' hyperthyroidism that later progressed to Graves' ophthalmopathy. The genes are TRBV20-1 and TRBJ1-2; no firm D call. CDR3: CSDRTVNYGYTF. CDR3 bases: TGCAGTGACCGGACGGTTAACTATGGCTACACCTTC.